The next 31 T cell receptor beta chains were all read from a single sample in a study of blood T cell repertoires in COVID-19 (TCRdb year 2020). Libraries were prepared through the immunoSEQ multiplex PCR assay. The table comes from immuneACCESS by way of TCRdb, which keeps in-frame sequences with V and J called. Part of the clones is missing from these tables; in studies checked, under half for an unresolved V gene and the rest for unknown reasons. This sample comprises 55,000 to 75,000 clones, roughly 77% of them detected only once. Less than 10% of the sample comes from the top ten. Sequencing was performed on peripheral blood. These receptors were collected from a human donor in a cohort sampled during active COVID-19.

The rearrangement links TRBV12-3 or TRBV12-4 to TRBJ1-2; the D is unclear. CDR3 length: 13 residues. V lost 3 bases to trimming and J lost 4 bases, with 9 bases between them. The chain's CDR3 is CASSLREAYGYTF. As DNA, the CDR3 is TGTGCCAGCAGTTTGCGGGAGGCCTATGGCTACACCTTC.

The CDR3 loop reads CAWRRGGASHEQFF. CDR3 DNA sequence: TGTGCCTGGAGAAGAGGGGGCGCATCACATGAGCAGTTCTTC. The rearrangement joins TRBV30 to TRBJ2-1; 7 nucleotides line up with TRBD1. This CDR3 region has 14 residues. Germline CDR1 GTSNPN, CDR2 SVGIG (reference sequence). With V trimmed by 3 bases and J by 8 bases, 10 bases remained unmatched. Full variable domain (missing parts from reference TRBV30 and TRBJ2-1): SQTIHQWPATLVQPVGSPLSLECTVEGTSNPNLYWYRQAAGRGLQLLFYSVGIGQISSEVPQNLSASRPQDRQFILSSKKLLLSDSGFYLCAWRRGGASHEQFFGPGTRLTVL.

This chain links TRBV28 with TRBJ2-3, with 7 bases lining up with TRBD1. This CDR3 has 16 amino acids. Germline V gene data show CDR1 as MDHEN and CDR2 as SYDVKM. After removal of 4 bases from V and 2 bases from J, the junction contained 9 bases not matched to a gene. CDR3 nucleotides: TGTGCCAGCAGTTCCTACGACAGGGTCCCCACAGATACGCAGTATTTT. Translated, it gives CASSSYDRVPTDTQYF.

This chain joins TRBV24-1 and TRBJ2-1; possible D gene TRBD2, 7 bases. Deletions cut 9 bases from V and 9 bases from J, with 23 bases between. Germline CDR1 reads KGHDR; CDR2 reads SFDVKD. The CDR3 is 15 residues long. CDR3 sequence: CATQSRGALGSEQFF. CDR3 nucleotides: TGTGCCACCCAAAGTCGGGGGGCGCTTGGGAGTGAGCAGTTCTTC.

The genes are TRBV7-9 and TRBJ2-7; TRBD1 agrees at 10 bases. Germline CDR1 reads SEHNR; CDR2 reads FQNEAQ (reference sequence). The CDR3 covers 16 residues. With 6 bases clipped from V and 4 bases from J, the junction kept 12 bases outside the gene matches. CDR3: CASSPGGTGATYEQYF. CDR3 sequence (DNA): TGTGCCAGCAGTCCGGGGGGGACAGGGGCCACATACGAGCAGTACTTC.

This clone was seen more than once but under ten times. The J gene is TRBJ2-1, the V gene TRBV7-9; TRBD2 might be the D (5 bases). Germline V gives CDR1 SEHNR, CDR2 FQNEAQ (reference sequence). Trimming cost V 5 bases and J 9 bases, with 20 bases left between them. This CDR3 is 15 amino acids long. CDR3 sequence reads: CASSPTGLAIGEQFF. The CDR3 DNA reads as TGTGCCAGCAGCCCCACTGGACTCGCGATTGGTGAGCAGTTCTTC.

This chain joins TRBV6-5 and TRBJ1-3, with 9 positions matching TRBD1. The CDR3 totals 14 residues. Germline CDR1 and CDR2: MNHEY and SVGAGI. Trimming cost V 6 bases and J 9 bases; bases outside gene matches: 9. The CDR3 nucleotides are TGTGCCAGCAGAGACAGAGGGGGACAGGGCACCATATATTTT. It is translated as CASRDRGGQGTIYF.

The V call is TRBV24-1, the J call TRBJ2-1; 7 positions agree with TRBD2. V dropped 4 bases and J dropped 8; count of bases not matched to a gene: 13. The CDR3 loop spans 16 amino acids. Germline CDR1 is KGHDR and CDR2 is SFDVKD. The DNA of the CDR3 is TGTGCCACCAGTGAGCAGCGGGACCCTAGGGGCTATGAGCAGTTCTTC. Its translation: CATSEQRDPRGYEQFF.

V and J are TRBV5-8 and TRBJ2-2, with 10 bases lining up with TRBD2. From germline, CDR1 is SGHTS and CDR2 YDEGEE. The CDR3 runs 18 residues. Unmatched junction bases numbered 6, after V lost 0 bases and J lost 1 base. The CDR3 reads CASSLVTASGRNTGELFF. Written as DNA, the CDR3 is TGTGCCAGCAGCTTGGTCACAGCTAGCGGGAGGAACACCGGGGAGCTGTTTTTT.

The chain employs TRBV6-2 or TRBV6-3 and TRBJ1-5, with D unclear. V gave up 7 bases and J gave up 9 bases, with 19 bases separating them. The CDR3 is 14 amino acids. Germline V gene lookup returns CDR1 MNHEY and CDR2 SVGEGT. Here the CDR3 DNA reads TGTGCCAGCACCCCTTCCCCTGGGCGGGGGCCCCAGCATTTT. Encoded protein: CASTPSPGRGPQHF.

This clone was found once. The chain carries TRBV7-9 and TRBJ2-7; D might be TRBD1 (6 bases). The V and J ends lost 5 bases and 2 bases respectively, with 22 bases between them. The CDR3 spans 17 residues. Germline V gene data show CDR1 as SEHNR and CDR2 as FQNEAQ (reference sequence). The CDR3 DNA is TGTGCCAGCAGCCTCTACACTCATGATGGACAGACCTACGAGCAGTACTTC. It specifies CASSLYTHDGQTYEQYF.

This chain joins TRBV19 and TRBJ1-1; possibly TRBD1 for D (6 bases). V was trimmed by 5 bases and J by 4 bases, leaving 14 bases between them. This CDR3 comprises 14 residues. Germline V lookup: CDR1 LNHDA, CDR2 SQIVND (reference sequence). CDR3 coding DNA: TGTGCCAGTAGTGCGGTGGGGGCACGCACTGAAGCTTTCTTT. Encoded protein: CASSAVGARTEAFF.

The chain combines TRBV6-5 with TRBJ2-5; perhaps TRBD1 as D (6 bases). The CDR3 has 14 residues. CDR1 is MNHEY and CDR2 is SVGAGI in the germline V gene. Trimming left V 6 bases short and J 2 bases short, with 13 bases between. The CDR3 region is CASRNGTYQETQYF. DNA of the CDR3: TGTGCCAGCAGAAACGGGACATATCAAGAGACCCAGTACTTC.

Only one count was recorded for this clone. The chain has TRBV6-4 and TRBJ2-2, with 7 bases fitting TRBD1. With V trimmed by 5 bases and J by 0 bases, 15 bases remained unmatched. The CDR3 sequence is 19 residues long. The germline V gene has CDR1 MRHNA and CDR2 SNTAGT. The CDR3 here is CASSRTRQGGYPNTGELFF. In DNA, the CDR3 is TGTGCCAGCAGTCGTACCAGACAGGGCGGGTATCCGAACACCGGGGAGCTGTTTTTT.

This clone was seen a few times. V usage is TRBV5-6 and J usage is TRBJ1-5; D is undetermined. The CDR3 consists of 13 residues. V was clipped by 4 bases and J by 13 bases, with 18 bases between them. CDR1 is SGHDT and CDR2 is YYEEEE in the germline V gene. CDR3 DNA sequence: TGTGCCAGCAGCGCCGGGATCACGCGTATACAGCATTTT. The encoded protein is CASSAGITRIQHF.

This clone was picked up a small number of times. CDR3 bases: TGTGCCAGCAGCCCCGGGGTTATGACAGATACGCAGTATTTT. This sequence encodes CASSPGVMTDTQYF. The V gene is TRBV14, the J gene TRBJ2-3, with D possibly being TRBD2 (5 bases). The CDR3 covers 14 residues. The germline CDR1 and CDR2 sequences are SGHDN and FVKESK. Trimming took 4 bases from V and 3 from J, leaving 11 bases between them.

The chain joins TRBV6-5 to TRBJ2-3; weak D call: TRBD2 (6 bases). The CDR3 spans 13 residues. The V end was cut by 6 bases, the J end by 4 bases, with 11 bases between. From germline, CDR1 is MNHEY and CDR2 SVGAGI. In DNA form, the CDR3 reads TGTGCCAGCAGGGGGAGGCTGTCAGATACGCAGTATTTT. Translation: CASRGRLSDTQYF.

The gene calls are TRBV5-1 and TRBJ2-1; 9 bases align to TRBD1. The V gene end was trimmed by 4 bases and the J gene end by 3 bases; junction bases not matched to a gene: 5. Germline V gene lookup returns CDR1 SGHRS and CDR2 YFSETQ. CDR3 length: 15 residues. This chain's CDR3 is CASSPGDRVYNEQFF. In nucleotides, the CDR3 is TGCGCCAGCAGCCCGGGGGACAGGGTCTACAATGAGCAGTTCTTC.

This clone appeared a single time. The V call is TRBV11-2, the J call TRBJ2-5; D might be TRBD1 (5 bases). The V end lost 7 bases, the J end lost 5 bases, and 20 bases lay between the germline ends. CDR1 and CDR2 from the germline V gene are SGHAT and FQNNGV. This CDR3 has 15 amino acids. The DNA of the CDR3 is TGTGCCAGCACTCCGGTCGTGGGGCGCTGGGAGACCCAGTACTTC. As protein: CASTPVVGRWETQYF.

This clone has only one observation. The V gene is TRBV19, the J gene TRBJ2-6, with D perhaps TRBD1 (5 bases). The V end was cut by 3 bases, the J end by 0 bases, with 15 bases between. This CDR3 comprises 18 residues. CDR1 is LNHDA and CDR2 is SQIVND in the germline V gene (reference sequence). The CDR3 DNA is TGTGCCAGTAGTATGGGGCGTGACACCAGCTCTGGGGCCAACGTCCTGACTTTC. Encoded protein: CASSMGRDTSSGANVLTF.

V and J are TRBV7-9 and TRBJ2-7; unclear D gene. V dropped 3 bases and J dropped 2 bases, with 8 bases sitting between them. CDR1 and CDR2 from the germline V gene are SEHNR and FQNEAQ (reference sequence). This CDR3 region has 13 residues. CDR3 loop: CASSLGSAYEQYF. The CDR3 DNA sequence: TGTGCCAGCAGCTTGGGCAGTGCCTACGAGCAGTACTTC. The complete variable domain, with remaining parts taken from reference TRBV7-9 and TRBJ2-7, reads DTGVSQNPRHKITKRGQNVTFRCDPISEHNRLYWYRQTLGQGPEFLTYFQNEAQLEKSRLLSDRFSAERPKGSFSTLEIQRTEQGDSAMYLCASSLGSAYEQYFGPGTRLTVT.

The chain couples TRBV20-1 to TRBJ2-3, with 10 bases identical to TRBD2. This CDR3 is built from 16 residues. Per the germline V gene, CDR1 is DFQATT and CDR2 is SNEGSKA (reference sequence). V shed 3 bases and J 6 bases; nucleotides not matched to a gene: 12. In DNA, the CDR3 is TGCAGTGCTAGTGGATGGACTAGCGGTTATCCGGATACGCAGTATTTT. It codes for CSASGWTSGYPDTQYF.

The rearrangement links TRBV11-3 to TRBJ1-5; D is uncertain. Trimming cost V 1 base and J 7 bases, with 20 bases left between them. The CDR3 spans 17 residues. CDR1 SGHNT and CDR2 YENEEA come from the germline V gene. The CDR3 sequence is CASSLARAGSQEQPQHF. CDR3 DNA sequence: TGTGCCAGCAGCTTAGCCCGGGCGGGATCCCAGGAGCAGCCCCAGCATTTT. Full variable domain (rest looked up from reference TRBV11-3 and TRBJ1-5): EAGVVQSPRYKIIEKKQPVAFWCNPISGHNTLYWYLQNLGQGPELLIRYENEEAVDDSQLPKDRFSAERLKGVDSTLKIQPAELGDSAVYLCASSLARAGSQEQPQHFGDGTRLSIL.

The chain employs TRBV24-1 and TRBJ1-1; perhaps TRBD1 as D (6 bases). Trimming took off 8 bases at V and 6 bases at J, with 21 bases between the two ends. The germline CDR1 and CDR2 sequences are KGHDR and SFDVKD. This CDR3 contains 15 residues. The CDR3 DNA sequence: TGTGCCACCACCCAAAGCCTAACAGGGTACGCTGAAGCTTTCTTT. Translated: CATTQSLTGYAEAFF.

The chain combines TRBV5-6 with TRBJ2-4; D is perhaps TRBD2 (5 bases). Germline V gene data show CDR1 as SGHDT and CDR2 as YYEEEE. V lost 0 bases and J lost 4, with 8 bases in between. CDR3 size: 14 residues. CDR3 DNA sequence: TGTGCCAGCAGCTTGGCTGGAGGAAAAAACATTCAGTACTTC. Its protein product is CASSLAGGKNIQYF.

The rearrangement uses TRBV4-3 and TRBJ2-1, with a possible D match to TRBD1 (8 bases). This CDR3 contains 13 residues. The germline CDR1 and CDR2 sequences are LGHNA and YSLEER. V lost 3 bases to trimming and J lost 9 bases, with 12 bases between them. The CDR3 is CASSQTGEGEQFF. Written as DNA, the CDR3 is TGCGCCAGCAGCCAGACAGGGGAGGGTGAGCAGTTCTTC.

This chain joins TRBV7-8 and TRBJ1-6; D might be TRBD1 (5 bases). From germline, CDR1 is SGHVS and CDR2 FQNEAQ. The V gene lost 5 bases and the J gene lost 5 bases, with 19 bases spanning the gap. The CDR3 sequence is 17 residues long. The CDR3 reads CASSQGRELDNNSPLHF. CDR3 coding DNA: TGTGCCAGCAGCCAGGGACGGGAGTTGGATAATAATTCACCCCTCCACTTT.

The rearrangement uses TRBV7-2 and TRBJ1-2, with D possibly being TRBD1 (5 bases). The CDR3 spans 14 residues. The germline CDR1 and CDR2 sequences are SGHTA and FQGNSA. Trimming took 5 bases from V and 2 from J, leaving 12 bases between them. This CDR3 reads CASSAGKGNYGYTF. CDR3 bases: TGTGCCAGCAGCGCAGGGAAAGGAAACTATGGCTACACCTTC.

This chain joins TRBV7-2 and TRBJ1-4; 8 nucleotides line up with TRBD1. CDR1 SGHTA and CDR2 FQGNSA come from the germline V gene. Trimming at V came to 2 bases and at J to 8 bases, leaving 13 bases not matched to a gene. The CDR3 sequence is 17 residues long. The CDR3 DNA reads TGTGCCAGCAGCTTAATGGGCGGTCCGACAGGGGCAGAAAAACTGTTTTTT. Its translation is CASSLMGGPTGAEKLFF.

The chain has TRBV7-6 and TRBJ2-5; the match to TRBD2 covers 8 bases. The germline V gene has CDR1 SGHVS and CDR2 FNYEAQ. J lost 2 bases, V lost 5 bases, and 16 bases had no gene match. CDR3 length equals 18 residues. The CDR3 DNA sequence: TGTGCCAGCAGCCTAGAAGGACTAGCAGGAACCCCTCAAGAGACCCAGTACTTC. Translation: CASSLEGLAGTPQETQYF.

CDR3 sequence: CASSQSDRNTEAFF. The CDR3 DNA is TGTGCCAGCAGCCAGTCGGACAGGAACACTGAAGCTTTCTTT. This rearrangement joins TRBV3-1 (or the pseudogene TRBV3-2) to TRBJ1-1; maybe TRBD1 (6 bases). Germline V gene lookup returns CDR1 LGHDT and CDR2 YNNKEL (reference sequence). CDR3 length equals 14 residues. Trimming left V 3 bases short and J 1 base short, with 9 bases between.